One and the same sample provided the 28 T cell receptor beta chains below, sequenced in a study of T cell changes during pregnancy in multiple sclerosis (dated by TCRdb to between 2018 and 2021). Library preparation used the immunoSEQ multiplex PCR assay. The immuneACCESS repertoire file appears here via TCRdb, limited to in-frame rearrangements. These files lack a portion of the clones; in checked studies, under half of the deficit traces to unresolved V genes, and the cause of the others is not known. In all, the sample holds 35,000 to 45,000 clones, and around nine tenths of those were seen once. Over 4% of the sample belongs to the ten largest clones. The sequences come from CD8+ T cells from peripheral blood mononuclear cells, collected in the first trimester of pregnancy. The receptors come from a female donor with multiple sclerosis, enrolled in a pregnancy study.

This clone appeared a single time. The rearrangement links TRBV12-5 to TRBJ1-2, with unresolved D. CDR3 length equals 16 residues. With 0 bases removed from V and 1 base from J, the gap between germline ends came to 12 bases. The germline gives CDR1 LGHNT, CDR2 FRNRAP. The CDR3 here is CASGLVRFRLNYGYTF. The CDR3 nucleotides read TGTGCTAGTGGTTTGGTACGTTTCAGACTTAACTATGGCTACACCTTC.

The V gene is TRBV7-9, the J gene TRBJ2-1; 13 bases match TRBD2. J lost 0 bases, V lost 4 bases, and 9 bases had no gene match. Germline V gene data show CDR1 as SEHNR and CDR2 as FQNEAQ (reference sequence). This CDR3 spans 19 amino acids. Written as DNA, the CDR3 is TGTGCCAGCAGCTCGCGGACTAGCGGGGGCCAGAGCTCCTACAATGAGCAGTTCTTC. It specifies CASSSRTSGGQSSYNEQFF.

The count of this clone is one. Other DNA variants within this sample encode the same CDR3. V and J are TRBV4-1 and TRBJ1-2, with a possible D match to TRBD1 (5 bases). CDR3 size: 15 residues. Germline CDR1 reads MGHRA; CDR2 reads YSYEKL. The germline V and J ends were trimmed by 0 bases and 4 bases, with 12 bases remaining between them. The CDR3 bases are TGCGCCAGCAGCCAAGAACAGACAGCCTCCTATGGCTACACCTTC. Translated: CASSQEQTASYGYTF.

The rearrangement joins TRBV9 to TRBJ2-1; TRBD2 matches at 7 bases. The CDR3 consists of 12 residues. Trimming removed 7 bases from V and 4 bases from J; junction bases left unmatched: 2. CDR1 is SGDLS and CDR2 is YYNGEE in the germline V gene. This CDR3 is CASGGGYNEQFF. The CDR3 nucleotides are TGTGCCAGCGGGGGGGGGTACAATGAGCAGTTCTTC.

This clone has at least ten counts. The chain is built from TRBV27 and TRBJ2-1; D is perhaps TRBD1 (5 bases). CDR3 length: 16 residues. Germline V gives CDR1 MNHEY, CDR2 SMNVEV (reference sequence). Between the trimmed V and J ends, which lost 5 bases and 0 bases, there was a span of 14 bases. The CDR3 here is CASSPWTHSSYNEQFF. The CDR3 DNA sequence: TGTGCCAGCAGTCCGTGGACACACAGCTCCTACAATGAGCAGTTCTTC.

The J gene is TRBJ2-1, the V gene TRBV15; D ambiguous. The CDR3 extends over 17 amino acids. Trimming stripped 0 bases from V and 7 bases from J, with 19 bases between. CDR1 LNHNV and CDR2 YYDKDF come from the germline V gene (reference sequence). CDR3 in DNA: TGTGCCACCAGCAGAGATCAGAACTCTCCGCTGGAGAATGAGCAGTTCTTC. Translated: CATSRDQNSPLENEQFF.

This clone occurred once. J is TRBJ2-3 and V is TRBV10-2; tentatively, D is TRBD1 (5 bases). Trimming stripped 3 bases from V and 8 bases from J, with 27 bases between. Germline V gene data show CDR1 as WSHSY and CDR2 as SAAADI. This CDR3 is built from 18 residues. CDR3 amino acids: CASSEFRMSESKRGTQYF. CDR3 DNA: TGCGCCAGCAGTGAATTTCGGATGTCTGAATCAAAAAGGGGTACGCAGTATTTT.

The rearrangement uses TRBV7-9 and TRBJ2-7; D not resolved. The V gene lost 2 bases and the J gene lost 0 bases, with 17 bases spanning the gap. This CDR3 region has 17 residues. Germline V gene lookup returns CDR1 SEHNR and CDR2 FQNEAQ (reference sequence). The CDR3 sequence is CASSLFPGRKSSYEQYF. The DNA for the CDR3 is TGTGCCAGCAGCTTATTCCCCGGCAGGAAAAGCTCCTACGAGCAGTACTTC.

This clone has ten or more counts. The chain links TRBV6-4 to TRBJ2-3, with 10 bases that match TRBD2. The CDR3 spans 14 residues. The junction had 5 bases not matched to a gene; V was cut back by 5 bases and J by 6 bases. Germline V gene sequence: CDR1 MRHNA, CDR2 SNTAGT. The chain's CDR3 is CASSSGGGQDTQYF. In DNA, the CDR3 is TGTGCCAGCAGTAGCGGGGGGGGACAGGATACGCAGTATTTT.

In this sample, this clone turned up a few times. The chain employs TRBV5-5 and TRBJ2-7; 9 bases map to TRBD1. Germline assignment: CDR1 SGHKS and CDR2 YYEKEE (reference sequence). Trimming at V came to 5 bases and at J to 12 bases, leaving 21 bases not matched to a gene. This CDR3 is built from 16 residues. CDR3 sequence: CASSPTLPIPGTGPYF. In DNA, the CDR3 is TGTGCCAGCAGTCCGACATTACCCATACCCGGGACAGGGCCGTACTTC.

This clone has only a few counts. The CDR3 region is CASSVGGAGELFF. CDR3 nucleotide sequence: TGTGCCAGCAGCGTAGGGGGGGCCGGGGAGCTGTTTTTT. The chain is built from TRBV27 and TRBJ2-2; D might be TRBD2 (7 bases). Looked up from germline, CDR1 is MNHEY and CDR2 is SMNVEV (reference sequence). The CDR3 covers 13 residues. V was cut by 6 bases and J by 6 bases, with 11 bases left in between.

CDR3: CASSFWGQNSNQPQHF. CDR3 nucleotide sequence: TGTGCCAGCAGCTTTTGGGGACAGAATAGCAATCAGCCCCAGCATTTT. The V and J genes are TRBV7-8 and TRBJ1-5; 7 bases are a match to TRBD1. Germline trimming cut 3 bases from V and 0 bases from J; bases unmatched to any gene: 5. Germline loops: CDR1 SGHVS, CDR2 FQNEAQ. This CDR3 spans 16 amino acids.

The gene calls are TRBV7-2 and TRBJ1-2; 7 nucleotides match TRBD1. V lost 4 bases, J lost 3 bases, and 14 bases stayed unmatched. The CDR3 contains 17 residues. Germline V gene lookup returns CDR1 SGHTA and CDR2 FQGNSA. CDR3 loop: CASSWTGGRERDYGYTF. The CDR3 DNA reads TGTGCCAGCAGCTGGACAGGAGGCCGGGAAAGGGACTATGGCTACACCTTC.

The rearrangement uses TRBV4-3 and TRBJ1-2, with D possibly matching TRBD1 (5 bases). The CDR3 covers 15 residues. The germline gives CDR1 LGHNA, CDR2 YSLEER. Between the trimmed V and J ends, which lost 1 base and 8 bases, there was a span of 17 bases. The CDR3 DNA sequence: TGCGCCAGCAGCCAAGGGGGCGGAAGGTTCGGAGGCTACACCTTC. Its translation: CASSQGGGRFGGYTF.

In this sample, this clone turned up many times. This chain uses TRBV6-4 with TRBJ1-2; D is undetermined. This CDR3 contains 15 residues. V lost 3 bases, J lost 8 bases, and 19 bases lay in between. CDR1 and CDR2 from the germline V gene are MRHNA and SNTAGT. CDR3 DNA sequence: TGTGCCAGCAGTGAGTCGGGCGCGGGAGTCGAGGGCTACACCTTC. Translated: CASSESGAGVEGYTF.

This chain joins TRBV25-1 and TRBJ2-1, with 7 positions matching TRBD2. The CDR3 runs 13 residues. Germline assignment: CDR1 MGHDK and CDR2 SYGVNS. V shed 6 bases, J shed 10 bases, and the junction held 9 bases outside the gene matches. CDR3 protein: CASSVASGEEQFF. The CDR3 DNA reads TGTGCCAGCAGCGTAGCTAGCGGAGAGGAGCAGTTCTTC.

This chain links TRBV4-3 with TRBJ1-3; D is uncertain. Trimming took 0 bases from V and 4 from J, leaving 19 bases between them. The CDR3 has 18 amino acids. CDR1 LGHNA and CDR2 YSLEER come from the germline V gene. The CDR3 protein is CASSQDFTSLAGGNTIYF. The CDR3 DNA is TGCGCCAGCAGCCAAGATTTCACGTCCCTTGCGGGAGGAAACACCATATATTTT.

V is TRBV7-9 and J is TRBJ1-5; no clear D. Per germline, CDR1 SEHNR and CDR2 FQNEAQ (reference sequence). Trimming shortened V by 7 bases and J by 1 base, and 8 bases separated the two germline ends. The CDR3 has 13 residues. CDR3 protein: CASKGGSNQPQHF. The CDR3 DNA sequence: TGTGCCAGCAAAGGAGGGAGCAATCAGCCCCAGCATTTT.

This clone turned up a few times. The CDR3 bases are TGTGCCAGCAGTGAAGGCGGTACCTACGAGCAGTACTTC. Protein product: CASSEGGTYEQYF. V is TRBV6-1 and J is TRBJ2-7; no reliable D call. V lost 1 base to trimming and J lost 2 bases, with 6 bases between them. Germline CDR1 MNHNS, CDR2 SASEGT. The CDR3 has 13 residues.

The rearrangement links TRBV7-9 to TRBJ1-5, with D possibly matching TRBD1 (5 bases). CDR3 length: 13 residues. Trimming cost V 3 bases and J 6 bases, with 9 bases left between them. Germline assignment: CDR1 SEHNR and CDR2 FQNEAQ (reference sequence). The CDR3 DNA reads TGTGCCAGCAGCTTCGGCGGGGGTCAGCCCCAGCATTTT. This gives the protein CASSFGGGQPQHF.

This clone showed up just once. The chain has TRBV27 and TRBJ1-2; 10 nucleotides align to TRBD1. The CDR3 is made up of 15 amino acids. V gave up 6 bases and J gave up 2 bases; unmatched junction bases: 6. Germline V lookup: CDR1 MNHEY, CDR2 SMNVEV (reference sequence). CDR3 bases: TGTGCCAGCAGCTTAGGGACAGGGGCGAACTATGGCTACACCTTC. It specifies CASSLGTGANYGYTF.

This clone was observed once. The V gene is TRBV19, the J gene TRBJ2-4, with D tentatively TRBD1 (5 bases). Trimming removed 7 bases from V and 5 bases from J, with 18 bases in between. The CDR3 runs to 15 residues. CDR1 and CDR2 from the germline V gene are LNHDA and SQIVND (reference sequence). CDR3 sequence (DNA): TGTGCCAGTACCGGAAAGGCAGGGCCCCAAAACATTCAGTACTTC. It codes for CASTGKAGPQNIQYF.

In its sample, this clone was seen a few times. The DNA of the CDR3 is TGTGCCAGCAGCTTAGGCTCGACTATGAACACTGAAGCTTTCTTT. It is translated as CASSLGSTMNTEAFF. The chain has TRBV13 and TRBJ1-1, with D uncertain. The CDR3 extends over 15 amino acids. Deletions cut 0 bases from V and 0 bases from J, with 8 bases between. Germline V gene lookup returns CDR1 PRHDT and CDR2 FYEKMQ (reference sequence).

This clone has only a few counts. CDR3 bases: TGTGCCAGCAGTGAGAGCGGGGGGGGCTCTCGCGAGCAGTACTTC. Encoded protein: CASSESGGGSREQYF. This sequence joins TRBV6-4 and TRBJ2-7; 10 bases are shared with TRBD2. This CDR3 has 15 residues. CDR1 is MRHNA and CDR2 is SNTAGT in the germline V gene. With 3 bases clipped from V and 6 bases from J, the junction kept 8 bases outside the gene matches.

The gene calls are TRBV19 and TRBJ2-2, with D maybe TRBD2 (6 bases). Per the germline V gene, CDR1 is LNHDA and CDR2 is SQIVND (reference sequence). This CDR3 is built from 13 residues. Trimming took 6 bases from V and 6 from J, leaving 11 bases between them. The CDR3 spells CASSPTSSGELFF. CDR3 DNA: TGTGCCAGTAGCCCAACTAGCTCCGGGGAGCTGTTTTTT.

This sequence joins TRBV6-5 and TRBJ1-4; D gene uncertain. Trimming removed 0 bases at V and 4 bases at J, with 9 bases between. The CDR3 sequence is 15 residues long. Germline V lookup: CDR1 MNHEY, CDR2 SVGAGI. CDR3 sequence reads: CASSYSMEYNEKLFF. In nucleotides, the CDR3 is TGTGCCAGCAGTTACTCGATGGAGTATAATGAAAAACTGTTTTTT.

The chain uses TRBV19 and TRBJ2-7; 7 nucleotides match TRBD1. Looked up from germline, CDR1 is LNHDA and CDR2 is SQIVND (reference sequence). J lost 2 bases, V lost 7 bases, and 8 bases had no gene match. The CDR3 totals 14 residues. CDR3 in DNA: TGTGCCAGTACTCTAGGGGGCGCGCCCTACGAGCAGTACTTC. Translation gives CASTLGGAPYEQYF.

V and J are TRBV6-1 and TRBJ2-6; unclear D gene. V lost 0 bases and J lost 0, with 3 bases in between. CDR3 length equals 15 residues. Germline V gives CDR1 MNHNS, CDR2 SASEGT. CDR3 DNA sequence: TGTGCCAGCAGTGAAGCTATCTCTGGGGCCAACGTCCTGACTTTC. It encodes CASSEAISGANVLTF.